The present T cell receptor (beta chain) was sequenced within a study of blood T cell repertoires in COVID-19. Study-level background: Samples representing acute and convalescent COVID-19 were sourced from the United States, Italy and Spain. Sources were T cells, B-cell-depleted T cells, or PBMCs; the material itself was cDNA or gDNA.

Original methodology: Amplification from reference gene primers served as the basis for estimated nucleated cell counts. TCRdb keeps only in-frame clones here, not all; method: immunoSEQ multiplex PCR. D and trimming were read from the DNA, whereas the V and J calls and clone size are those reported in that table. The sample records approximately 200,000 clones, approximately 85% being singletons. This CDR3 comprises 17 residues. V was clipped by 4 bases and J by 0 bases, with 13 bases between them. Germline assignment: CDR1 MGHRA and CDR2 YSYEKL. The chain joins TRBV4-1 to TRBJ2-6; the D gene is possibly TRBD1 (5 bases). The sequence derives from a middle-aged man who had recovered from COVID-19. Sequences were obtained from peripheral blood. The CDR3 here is CASSRSDSTSGANVLTF. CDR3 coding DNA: TGCGCCAGCAGCCGCTCAGACAGTACCTCTGGGGCCAACGTCCTGACTTTC.